The next 5 T cell receptor beta chains were all read from a single sample in a study of cytomegalovirus exposure and HLA in healthy donors. The data were produced by immunoSEQ multiplex PCR, yet TCRdb's version contains in-frame clones alone and is incomplete. Among approximately 170,000 clones listed, around 85% were seen once. Sequencing used PBMCs. These receptors all stem from a man aged 25 to 45 in good health and CMV-seropositive.

V and J are TRBV9 and TRBJ1-2, with 7 bases that match TRBD1. The CDR3 is 16 residues long. After removal of 1 base from V and 0 bases from J, the junction contained 6 bases not matched to a gene. CDR1 is SGDLS and CDR2 is YYNGEE in the germline V gene. CDR3 nucleotide sequence: TGTGCCAGCAGCGTATTGGACAGGAAATCTAACTATGGCTACACCTTC. As protein: CASSVLDRKSNYGYTF.

V usage is TRBV7-9 and J usage is TRBJ1-2; D remains unclear. Trimming stripped 0 bases from V and 6 bases from J, with 2 bases between. The CDR3 loop spans 11 amino acids. Germline lookup yields CDR1 SEHNR and CDR2 FQNEAQ (reference sequence). This CDR3 reads CASSLADGYTF. In nucleotides, the CDR3 is TGTGCCAGCAGCTTAGCCGATGGCTACACCTTC.

Note on this clone: A read error may produce the germline difference seen at one junction end. The rearrangement links TRBV18 to TRBJ2-2; 9 bases line up with TRBD2. The CDR3 covers 18 residues. Germline V gene lookup returns CDR1 KGHSH and CDR2 LQKENI. CDR3 DNA sequence: TGTGCCAGCTCTCCACTGGTACTAGCGGGCGTGAACACCGGGGAGCTGTTTTTT. Translation: CASSPLVLAGVNTGELFF.

This clone was counted a few times. This chain links TRBV7-8 with TRBJ2-5; 8 bases are a match to TRBD1. Germline trimming cut 5 bases from V and 3 bases from J; bases unmatched to any gene: 5. Germline CDR1 reads SGHVS; CDR2 reads FQNEAQ. The CDR3 is 14 amino acids. The CDR3 nucleotides are TGTGCCAGCAGCGTTGACAGGGGCAAAGAGACCCAGTACTTC. This sequence encodes CASSVDRGKETQYF.

This chain connects TRBV30 to TRBJ2-2; unclear D gene. Trimming cost V 2 bases and J 6 bases, with 7 bases left between them. The CDR3 contains 12 residues. Germline loops: CDR1 GTSNPN, CDR2 SVGIG (reference sequence). CDR3 sequence reads: CAWSSDSGELFF. DNA of the CDR3: TGTGCCTGGAGTAGCGATTCCGGGGAGCTGTTTTTT.